The clone carrying this T cell receptor (beta chain) was recorded at least ten times. This entry comes from a study of human T cells and chemical hapten exposure. Time point here: patch test 1, 2 weeks after DPC sensitization. Regarding treatment: therapeutic diphenylcyclopropenone sensitization with weekly scalp DPC. TCRdb redid the calling of the RACE reads with MiXCR, one entry per CDR3 protein. The repertoire holds about 360,000 distinct CDR3 sequences, with roughly 5% as singletons. Germline CDR1 reads SGHRS; CDR2 reads YFSETQ. Deletions cut 4 bases from V and 3 bases from J, with 12 bases between. This CDR3 is built from 14 residues.

This TCR derives from a woman aged 45-59 years with alopecia areata. Some clones in this sample may be carry-over from other donors' samples. This material consisted of whole blood, taken in connection with sensitization to the hapten diphenylcyclopropenone (DPC). The chain recombines TRBV5-1 with TRBJ2-3; perhaps TRBD1 as D (5 bases). The CDR3 here is CASSGAVGTDTQYF. CDR3 coding DNA: TGCGCCAGCAGCGGGGCCGTCGGGACAGATACGCAGTATTTT.